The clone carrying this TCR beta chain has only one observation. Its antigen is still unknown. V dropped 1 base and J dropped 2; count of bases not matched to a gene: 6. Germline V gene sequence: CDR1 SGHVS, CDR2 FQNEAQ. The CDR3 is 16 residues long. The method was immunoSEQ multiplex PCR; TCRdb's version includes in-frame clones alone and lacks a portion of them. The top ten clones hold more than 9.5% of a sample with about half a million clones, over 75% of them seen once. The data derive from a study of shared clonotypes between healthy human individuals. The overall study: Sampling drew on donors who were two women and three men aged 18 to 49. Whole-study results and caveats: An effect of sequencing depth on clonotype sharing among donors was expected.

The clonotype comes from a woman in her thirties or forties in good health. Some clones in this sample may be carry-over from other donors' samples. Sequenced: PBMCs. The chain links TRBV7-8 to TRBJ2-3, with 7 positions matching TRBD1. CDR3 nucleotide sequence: TGTGCCAGCAGCTTAGTCTCAGGGGGAAACACAGATACGCAGTATTTT. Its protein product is CASSLVSGGNTDTQYF. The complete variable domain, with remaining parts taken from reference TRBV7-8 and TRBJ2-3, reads GAGVSQSPRYKVAKRGQDVALRCDPISGHVSLFWYQQALGQGPEFLTYFQNEAQLDKSGLPSDRFFAERPEGSVSTLKIQRTQQEDSAVYLCASSLVSGGNTDTQYFGPGTRLTVL.